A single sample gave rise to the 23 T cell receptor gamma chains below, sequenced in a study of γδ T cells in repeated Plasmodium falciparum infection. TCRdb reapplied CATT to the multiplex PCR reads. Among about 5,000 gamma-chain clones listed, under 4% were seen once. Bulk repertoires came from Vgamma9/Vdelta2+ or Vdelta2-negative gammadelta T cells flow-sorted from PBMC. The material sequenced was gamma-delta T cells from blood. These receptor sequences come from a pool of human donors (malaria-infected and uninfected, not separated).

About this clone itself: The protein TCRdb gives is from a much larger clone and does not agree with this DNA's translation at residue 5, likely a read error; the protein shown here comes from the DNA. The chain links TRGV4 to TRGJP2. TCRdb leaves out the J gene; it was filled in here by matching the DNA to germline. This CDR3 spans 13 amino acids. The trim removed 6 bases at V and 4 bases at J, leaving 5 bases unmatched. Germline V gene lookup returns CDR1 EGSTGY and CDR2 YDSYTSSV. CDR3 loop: CATWNASDWIKTF. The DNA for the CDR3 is TGTGCCACCTGGAATGCTAGTGATTGGATCAAGACGTTT.

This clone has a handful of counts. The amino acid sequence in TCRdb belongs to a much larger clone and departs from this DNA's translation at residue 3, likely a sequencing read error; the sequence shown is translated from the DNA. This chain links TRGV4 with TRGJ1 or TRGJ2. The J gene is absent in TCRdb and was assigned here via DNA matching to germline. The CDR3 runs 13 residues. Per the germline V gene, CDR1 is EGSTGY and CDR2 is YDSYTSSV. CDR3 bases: TGTGCCGCCTGGGAGCCGAATTATTATAAGAAACTCTTT. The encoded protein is CAAWEPNYYKKLF.

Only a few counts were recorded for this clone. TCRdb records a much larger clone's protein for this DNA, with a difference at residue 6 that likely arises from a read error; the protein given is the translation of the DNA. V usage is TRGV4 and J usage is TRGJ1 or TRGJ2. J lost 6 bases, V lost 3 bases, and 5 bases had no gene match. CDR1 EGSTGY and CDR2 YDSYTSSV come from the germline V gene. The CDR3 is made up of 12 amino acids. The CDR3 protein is CATWDLVYKKLF. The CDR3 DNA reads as TGTGCCACCTGGGATTTAGTTTATAAGAAACTCTTT.

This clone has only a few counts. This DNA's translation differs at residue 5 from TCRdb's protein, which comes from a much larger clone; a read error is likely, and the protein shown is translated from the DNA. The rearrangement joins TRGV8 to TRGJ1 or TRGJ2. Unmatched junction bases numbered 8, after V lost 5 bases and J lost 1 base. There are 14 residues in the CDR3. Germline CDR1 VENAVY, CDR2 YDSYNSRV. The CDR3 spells CATWVKGNYYKKLF. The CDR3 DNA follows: TGTGCCACCTGGGTGAAAGGAAATTATTATAAGAAACTCTTT.

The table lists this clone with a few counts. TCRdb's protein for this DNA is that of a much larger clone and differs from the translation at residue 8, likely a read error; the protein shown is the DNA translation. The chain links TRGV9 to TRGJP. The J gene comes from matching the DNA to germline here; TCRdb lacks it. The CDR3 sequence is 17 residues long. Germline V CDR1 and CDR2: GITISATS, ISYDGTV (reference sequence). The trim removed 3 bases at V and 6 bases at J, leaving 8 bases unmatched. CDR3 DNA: TGTGCCTTGTGGGAGCCAAAACGAGAGTTGGGCAAAAAAATCAAGGTATTT. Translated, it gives CALWEPKRELGKKIKVF.

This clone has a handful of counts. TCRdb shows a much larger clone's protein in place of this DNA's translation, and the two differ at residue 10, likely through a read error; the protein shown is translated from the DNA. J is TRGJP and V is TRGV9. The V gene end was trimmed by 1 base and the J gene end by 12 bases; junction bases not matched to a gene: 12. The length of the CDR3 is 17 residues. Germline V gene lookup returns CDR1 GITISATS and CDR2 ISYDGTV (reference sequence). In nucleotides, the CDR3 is TGTGCCTTGTGGGAGGTCCAAGAGGCGTGGGGCAAAAAAATCAAGGTATTT. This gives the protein CALWEVQEAWGKKIKVF.

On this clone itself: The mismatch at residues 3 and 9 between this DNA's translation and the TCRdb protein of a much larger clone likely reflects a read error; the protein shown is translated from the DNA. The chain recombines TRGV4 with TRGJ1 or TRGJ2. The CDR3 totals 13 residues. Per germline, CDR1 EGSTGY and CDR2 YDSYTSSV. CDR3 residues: CAPWDYGEGKKLF. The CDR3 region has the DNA TGTGCCCCCTGGGATTACGGCGAAGGTAAGAAACTCTTT.

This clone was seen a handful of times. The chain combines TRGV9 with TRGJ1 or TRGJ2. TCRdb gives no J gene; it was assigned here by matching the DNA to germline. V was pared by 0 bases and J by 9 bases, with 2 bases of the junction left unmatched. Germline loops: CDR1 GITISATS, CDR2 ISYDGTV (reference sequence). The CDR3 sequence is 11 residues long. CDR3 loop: CALWEVRKKLF. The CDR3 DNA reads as TGTGCCTTGTGGGAGGTGCGTAAGAAACTCTTT.

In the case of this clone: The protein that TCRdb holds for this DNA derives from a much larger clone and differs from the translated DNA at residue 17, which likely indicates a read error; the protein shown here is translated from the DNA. The CDR3 reads CALWGSKGSRWSQELGRKIKVF. Written as DNA, the CDR3 is TGTGCCTTGTGGGGGAGTAAAGGGTCCCGCTGGTCTCAAGAGTTGGGCAGAAAAATCAAGGTATTT. The chain carries TRGV9 and TRGJP. In the absence of a J gene in TCRdb, the DNA was matched to germline to assign it here. This CDR3 is built from 22 residues. Germline loops: CDR1 GITISATS, CDR2 ISYDGTV (reference sequence).

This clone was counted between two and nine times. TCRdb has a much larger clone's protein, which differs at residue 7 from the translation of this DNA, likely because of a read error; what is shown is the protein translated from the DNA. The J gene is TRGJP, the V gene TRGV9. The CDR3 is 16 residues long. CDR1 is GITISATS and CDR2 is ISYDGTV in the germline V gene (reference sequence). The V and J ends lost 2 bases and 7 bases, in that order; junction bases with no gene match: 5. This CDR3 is CALWEEDELGKKIKVF. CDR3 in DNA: TGTGCCTTGTGGGAGGAAGACGAGTTGGGCAAAAAAATCAAGGTATTT.

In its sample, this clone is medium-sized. CDR3 protein: CATWASSDWIKTF. For the CDR3, the DNA is TGTGCCACCTGGGCTAGTAGTGATTGGATCAAGACGTTT. This chain links TRGV4 with TRGJP2. V was clipped by 5 bases and J by 1 base; unmatched bases: 1. In germline, CDR1 is EGSTGY, CDR2 YDSYTSSV. The CDR3 spans 13 residues.

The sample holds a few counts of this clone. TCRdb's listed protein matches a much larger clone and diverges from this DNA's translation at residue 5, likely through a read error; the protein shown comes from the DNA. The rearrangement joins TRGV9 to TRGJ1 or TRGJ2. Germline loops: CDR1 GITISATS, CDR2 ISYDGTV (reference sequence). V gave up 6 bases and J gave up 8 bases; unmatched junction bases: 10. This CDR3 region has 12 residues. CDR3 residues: CALWKETNKKLF. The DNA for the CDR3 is TGTGCCTTGTGGAAGGAGACAAATAAGAAACTCTTT.

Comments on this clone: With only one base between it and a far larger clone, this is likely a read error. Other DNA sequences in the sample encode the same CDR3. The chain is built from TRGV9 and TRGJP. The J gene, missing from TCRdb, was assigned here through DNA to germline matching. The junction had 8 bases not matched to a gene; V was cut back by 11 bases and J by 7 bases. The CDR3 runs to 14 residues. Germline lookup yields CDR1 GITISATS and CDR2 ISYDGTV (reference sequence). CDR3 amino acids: CASKQELGKKIKVF. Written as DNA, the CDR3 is TGTGCCTCAAAGCAGGAGTTGGGCAAAAAAATCAAGGTATTT.

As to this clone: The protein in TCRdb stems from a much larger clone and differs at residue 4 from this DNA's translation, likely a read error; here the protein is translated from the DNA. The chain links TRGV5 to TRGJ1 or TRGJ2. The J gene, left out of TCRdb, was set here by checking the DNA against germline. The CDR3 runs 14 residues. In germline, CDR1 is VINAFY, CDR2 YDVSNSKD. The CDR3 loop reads CATRDRRGSYKKLF. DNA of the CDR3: TGTGCCACCCGGGACAGGCGGGGGAGTTATAAGAAACTCTTT.

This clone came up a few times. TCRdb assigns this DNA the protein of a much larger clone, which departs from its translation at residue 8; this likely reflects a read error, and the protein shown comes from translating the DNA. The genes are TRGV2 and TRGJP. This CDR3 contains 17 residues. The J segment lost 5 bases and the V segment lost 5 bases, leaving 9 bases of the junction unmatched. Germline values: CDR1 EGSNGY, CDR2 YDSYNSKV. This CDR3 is CATWAAKKELGKKIKVF. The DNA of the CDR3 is TGTGCCACCTGGGCCGCGAAGAAAGAGTTGGGCAAAAAAATCAAGGTATTT.

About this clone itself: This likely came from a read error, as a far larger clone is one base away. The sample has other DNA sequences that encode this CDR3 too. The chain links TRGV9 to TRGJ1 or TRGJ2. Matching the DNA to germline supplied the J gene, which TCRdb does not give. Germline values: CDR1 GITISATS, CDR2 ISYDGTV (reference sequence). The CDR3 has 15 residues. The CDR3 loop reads CALWGTKPNYYKKLF. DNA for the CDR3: TGTGCCCTGTGGGGGACCAAACCGAATTATTATAAGAAACTCTTT.

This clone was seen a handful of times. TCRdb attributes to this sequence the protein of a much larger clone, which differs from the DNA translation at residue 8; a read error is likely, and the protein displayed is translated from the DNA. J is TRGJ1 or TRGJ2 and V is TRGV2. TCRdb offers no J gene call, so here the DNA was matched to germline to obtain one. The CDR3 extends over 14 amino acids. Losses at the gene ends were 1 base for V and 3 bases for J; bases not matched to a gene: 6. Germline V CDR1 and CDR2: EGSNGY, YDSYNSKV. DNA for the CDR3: TGTGCCACCTGGGACGGCGTGTGTTATTATAAGAAACTCTTT. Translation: CATWDGVCYYKKLF.

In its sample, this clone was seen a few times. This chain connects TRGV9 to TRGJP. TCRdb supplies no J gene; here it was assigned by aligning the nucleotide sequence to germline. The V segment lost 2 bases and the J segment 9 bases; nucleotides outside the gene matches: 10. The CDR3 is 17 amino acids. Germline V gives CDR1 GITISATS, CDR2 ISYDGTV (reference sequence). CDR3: CALWEALVRLGKKIKVF. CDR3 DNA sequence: TGTGCCTTGTGGGAGGCGTTGGTCCGGTTGGGCAAAAAAATCAAGGTATTT.

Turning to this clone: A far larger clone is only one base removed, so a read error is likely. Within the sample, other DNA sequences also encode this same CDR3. The CDR3 is CALWEEWELGKKIKVF. The CDR3 DNA reads TGTGCCTTGTGGGAGGAGTGGGAATTGGGCAAAAAAATCAAGGTATTT. The chain recombines TRGV9 with TRGJP. J was trimmed by 10 bases and V by 2 bases; bases with no gene match: 8. The CDR3 sequence is 16 residues long. Germline assignment: CDR1 GITISATS and CDR2 ISYDGTV (reference sequence).

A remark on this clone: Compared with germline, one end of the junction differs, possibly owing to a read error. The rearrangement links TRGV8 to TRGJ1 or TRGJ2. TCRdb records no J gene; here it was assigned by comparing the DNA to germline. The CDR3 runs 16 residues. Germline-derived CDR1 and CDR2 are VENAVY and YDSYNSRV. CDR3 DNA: TGTGCCACCAGGGATAGCACGTTTCGGGTTTATTATAAGAAACTCTTT. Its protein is CATRDSTFRVYYKKLF.

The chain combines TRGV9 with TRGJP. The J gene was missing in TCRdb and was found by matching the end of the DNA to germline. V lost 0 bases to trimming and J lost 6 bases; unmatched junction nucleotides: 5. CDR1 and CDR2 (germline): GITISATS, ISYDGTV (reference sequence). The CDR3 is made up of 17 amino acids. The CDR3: CALWEVLPELGKKIKVF. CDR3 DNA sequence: TGTGCCTTGTGGGAGGTGCTTCCAGAGTTGGGCAAAAAAATCAAGGTATTT.

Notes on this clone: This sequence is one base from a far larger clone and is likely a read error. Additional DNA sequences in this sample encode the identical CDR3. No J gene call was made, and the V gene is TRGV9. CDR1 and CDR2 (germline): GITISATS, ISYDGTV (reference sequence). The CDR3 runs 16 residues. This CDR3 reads CALWQGGELGKKIKVF. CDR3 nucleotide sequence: TGTGCCTTGTGGCAAGGAGGAGAGTTGGGCAAAAAAATCAAGGTATTC.

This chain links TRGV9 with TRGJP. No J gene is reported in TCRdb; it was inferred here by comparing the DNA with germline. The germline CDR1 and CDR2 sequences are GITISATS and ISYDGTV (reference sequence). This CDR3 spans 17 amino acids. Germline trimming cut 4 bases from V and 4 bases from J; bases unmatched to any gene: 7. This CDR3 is CALWDDPQELGKKIKVF. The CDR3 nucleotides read TGTGCCTTGTGGGACGACCCTCAAGAGTTGGGCAAAAAAATCAAGGTATTT.